Shown below are 18 T cell receptor beta chains from a single sample sequenced in a study of breast tumors, draining lymph nodes, adjacent tissues. Samples came from axillary lymph nodes draining the breast cancer. TCRdb processed the multiplex PCR reads anew with MiXCR; each CDR3 protein has one entry. The data hold approximately 230,000 distinct CDR3 sequences, with 30% to 35% observed a single time. The specimen sequenced was axillary lymph node tissue. Receptors were obtained from a female donor with breast cancer. Some clones in this sample may be carry-over from other donors' samples.

The chain recombines TRBV24-1 with TRBJ2-3, with 12 bases fitting TRBD2. The germline V gene encodes CDR1 KGHDR and CDR2 SFDVKD. V shed 7 bases, J shed 5 bases, and the junction held 15 bases outside the gene matches. The CDR3 has 18 amino acids. In DNA form, the CDR3 reads TGTGCCACCAGCGCTAGGCTAGCGGGAGGGCCGATGGGAGATACGCAGTATTTT. Its translation is CATSARLAGGPMGDTQYF.

There are many counts of this clonotype. V gene TRBV20-1 combines with J gene TRBJ1-2; 11 bases fit TRBD1. The CDR3 consists of 15 residues. From germline, CDR1 is DFQATT and CDR2 SNEGSKA (reference sequence). J gave up 4 bases and V 3 bases, and 7 bases lay outside the gene matches. CDR3 sequence: CSASPGQGAAYGYTF. In DNA form, the CDR3 reads TGCAGTGCTAGTCCTGGACAGGGGGCCGCCTATGGCTACACCTTC.

There are many counts of this clonotype. V and J are TRBV19 and TRBJ1-5; D is uncertain. The CDR3 sequence is 13 residues long. The germline V gene has CDR1 LNHDA and CDR2 SQIVND (reference sequence). The germline V and J ends were trimmed by 5 bases and 6 bases, with 11 bases remaining between them. CDR3 DNA sequence: TGTGCCAGTAGTTGGGGTAGGAGTCAGCCCCAGCATTTT. It translates to CASSWGRSQPQHF.

In this sample, this clonotype turned up many times. V and J are TRBV20-1 and TRBJ1-5; D is perhaps TRBD1 (6 bases). Trimming removed 1 base from V and 0 bases from J, with 16 bases in between. CDR3 length equals 17 residues. Germline loops: CDR1 DFQATT, CDR2 SNEGSKA (reference sequence). The CDR3 loop reads CSARGSPGGSSNQPQHF. CDR3 DNA: TGCAGTGCTAGAGGGTCACCTGGGGGCTCTAGCAATCAGCCCCAGCATTTT.

This clonotype was recorded at least ten times. This chain joins TRBV11-2 and TRBJ1-3; 8 bases align to TRBD1. Germline V lookup: CDR1 SGHAT, CDR2 FQNNGV. The CDR3 contains 15 residues. Trimming removed 5 bases from V and 8 bases from J; junction bases left unmatched: 11. The CDR3 DNA sequence: TGTGCCAGCAGCGCCACAGGGGGTTCGGTATACACCATATATTTT. It specifies CASSATGGSVYTIYF. The whole variable domain, remainder taken from reference TRBV11-2 and TRBJ1-3, is EAGVAQSPRYKIIEKRQSVAFWCNPISGHATLYWYQQILGQGPKLLIQFQNNGVVDDSQLPKDRFSAERLKGVDSTLKIQPAKLEDSAVYLCASSATGGSVYTIYFGEGSWLTVV.

This clonotype was detected ten times or more. The chain combines TRBV7-8 with TRBJ2-2, with 7 bases matching TRBD1. CDR1 is SGHVS and CDR2 is FQNEAQ in the germline V gene. The V segment lost 2 bases and the J segment 3 bases; nucleotides outside the gene matches: 9. This CDR3 has 17 amino acids. The CDR3, as DNA: TGTGCCAGCAGCTTACGAGAGACAGGGAGATACACCGGGGAGCTGTTTTTT. This codes for CASSLRETGRYTGELFF.

This clonotype was picked up many times. The chain joins TRBV7-2 to TRBJ2-2; D not certain. The CDR3 has 17 amino acids. In germline, CDR1 is SGHTA, CDR2 FQGNSA. The V and J ends lost 1 base and 7 bases respectively, with 19 bases between them. For the CDR3, the DNA is TGTGCCAGCAGCTTAGGCCCCAGCCGATTGACCATCGGGGAGCTGTTTTTT. This encodes CASSLGPSRLTIGELFF. Drawing the rest from reference TRBV7-2 and TRBJ2-2, the complete variable domain is GAGVSQSPSNKVTEKGKDVELRCDPISGHTALYWYRQSLGQGLEFLIYFQGNSAPDKSGLPSDRFSAERTGGSVSTLTIQRTQQEDSAVYLCASSLGPSRLTIGELFFGEGSRLTVL.

This sequence joins TRBV24-1 and TRBJ1-5; 7 nucleotides line up with TRBD1. There are 13 residues in the CDR3. Germline V gene lookup returns CDR1 KGHDR and CDR2 SFDVKD. V gave up 4 bases and J gave up 12 bases; unmatched junction bases: 8. CDR3 amino acids: CATSEPRTGSQHF. The CDR3 DNA reads TGTGCCACCAGTGAACCCAGGACAGGCAGCCAGCATTTT.

Concerning this clonotype itself: This sequence may be a read error, since a much larger clone differs from it by one base. The rearrangement uses TRBV5-5 and TRBJ2-1; TRBD2 is a possible D gene (5 bases). Germline-derived CDR1 and CDR2 are SGHKS and YYEKEE (reference sequence). CDR3 length: 15 residues. The CDR3 DNA reads TGTGCCATCAGCTTGAGGGCGGCCACCTACAATGAGCAGTTCTTC. Amino acids: CAISLRAATYNEQFF.

CDR3 bases: TGTGCTACGAGACTAGCGGGGGATCTCACAGATACGCAGTATTTT. Its protein is CATRLAGDLTDTQYF. This rearrangement joins TRBV7-7 to TRBJ2-3; TRBD2 matches at 12 bases. CDR3 length: 15 amino acids. The germline gives CDR1 SSHAT, CDR2 FNYEAQ (reference sequence).

This clonotype has a count of ten or more. This chain uses TRBV6-1 with TRBJ2-7, with 7 bases that match TRBD1. The germline CDR1 and CDR2 sequences are MNHNS and SASEGT. V was clipped by 6 bases and J by 3 bases; unmatched bases: 5. The CDR3 is 13 residues long. The CDR3 sequence is CASRETGNYEQYF. CDR3 bases: TGTGCCAGCAGGGAGACAGGGAACTACGAGCAGTACTTC.

This clonotype was seen only a few times. Given a much more abundant clone one base away, this may be a read error. The V gene is TRBV7-2, the J gene TRBJ2-3; 8 bases fit TRBD2. The CDR3 extends over 16 amino acids. The germline CDR1 and CDR2 sequences are SGHTA and FQGNSA. CDR3 amino acids: CAGSPVAGPGVHTQYF. As DNA, the CDR3 is TGTGCCGGCAGCCCGGTAGCGGGGCCGGGCGTCCATACGCAGTATTTT.

This clonotype was detected ten times or more. This chain links TRBV19 with TRBJ2-1, with a tentative D call TRBD1 (5 bases). Trimming took off 4 bases at V and 10 bases at J, with 11 bases between the two ends. Germline V CDR1 and CDR2: LNHDA, SQIVND (reference sequence). This CDR3 region has 12 residues. CDR3 residues: CASSTRVGEQFF. The DNA of the CDR3 is TGTGCCAGTAGTACCAGGGTAGGGGAGCAGTTCTTC.

This sequence joins TRBV5-8 and TRBJ2-7; 7 bases agree with TRBD1. The V segment lost 4 bases and the J segment 0 bases; nucleotides outside the gene matches: 13. CDR1 and CDR2 from the germline V gene are SGHTS and YDEGEE. The CDR3 is made up of 17 amino acids. CDR3 residues: CASSITHRGTSSYEQYF. The CDR3 DNA reads TGTGCCAGCAGCATTACTCACAGGGGCACGAGCTCCTACGAGCAGTACTTC.

This clonotype was seen only a few times. This could be a read error, since a much larger clone is one nucleotide away. CDR3 DNA: TGTGCCAGCAGTCACTCCAGAGGGGACGAAAAACTGTTTTTT. Translation gives CASSHSRGDEKLFF. V is TRBV6-9 and J is TRBJ1-4, with D possibly matching TRBD1 (5 bases). V was trimmed by 5 bases and J by 8 bases, leaving 15 bases between them. Germline assignment: CDR1 MNHGY and CDR2 SVAAGI. The CDR3 runs to 14 residues.

This clonotype was counted once. A much larger clonotype is one base distant, so this may be a read error. The chain couples TRBV2 to TRBJ2-1; TRBD2 aligns across 8 bases. V gave up 10 bases and J gave up 4 bases; unmatched junction bases: 12. The CDR3 spans 15 residues. Looked up from germline, CDR1 is SNHLY and CDR2 is FYNNEI. The CDR3 sequence: CAIGRGASGYNEQFF. For the CDR3, the DNA is TGTGCCATCGGACGTGGGGCTAGCGGGTACAATGAGCAGTTCTTC. The full variable domain, rest sourced from reference TRBV2 and TRBJ2-1, is EPEVTQTPSHQVTQMGQEVILRCVPISNHLYFYWYRQILGQKVEFLVSFYNNEISEKSEIFDDQFSVERPDGSNFTLKIRSTKLEDSAMYFCAIGRGASGYNEQFFGPGTRLTVL.

This clonotype was seen once. This chain connects TRBV28 to TRBJ2-7; the D gene is possibly TRBD2 (6 bases). Deletions cut 7 bases from V and 7 bases from J, with 14 bases between. Germline V CDR1 and CDR2: MDHEN, SYDVKM. The CDR3 contains 12 residues. The CDR3 DNA is TGTGCCAGCACAACCACCCGGGGGGAGCAGTACTTC. Residues: CASTTTRGEQYF.

Worth noting for this clonotype: A much larger clone is a single base away; this may be a read error. This rearrangement joins TRBV19 to TRBJ2-2, with 10 bases lining up with TRBD2. Germline loops: CDR1 LNHDA, CDR2 SQIVND (reference sequence). This CDR3 comprises 17 residues. V lost 0 bases, J lost 7 bases, and 8 bases stayed unmatched. The CDR3 nucleotides are TGTGCCAGTAGTATAGAGGCGCTAGCGGGAGATGTCGGGGAGCTGTTTTTT. Protein product: CASSIEALAGDVGELFF.